This entry lists 30 T cell receptor beta chains sequenced from one sample in a study of blood T cell repertoires in COVID-19. The table came from immunoSEQ multiplex PCR; TCRdb's copy has only in-frame clones and leaves some out. Of 200,000 to 250,000 clones in the sample, around 91% are singletons; the top ten hold approximately 16%. The sample taken for sequencing was PBMCs or T cells enriched from blood (not recorded which). These receptors were taken from a man aged 25-45 years who had been exposed to COVID-19.

This clone has only a few counts. This sample includes further DNA sequences coding for the same CDR3. The gene calls are TRBV5-1 and TRBJ2-1; D gene ambiguous. V was pared by 4 bases and J by 5 bases, with 10 bases between. Germline V gene data show CDR1 as SGHRS and CDR2 as YFSETQ. The CDR3 has 13 residues. As DNA, the CDR3 is TGCGCCAGCAGCGTTGACACCAACAATGAGCAGTTCTTC. This gives the protein CASSVDTNNEQFF.

V usage is TRBV30 and J usage is TRBJ2-7, with D unclear. Trimming left V 1 base short and J 5 bases short, with 9 bases between. Per germline, CDR1 GTSNPN and CDR2 SVGIG (reference sequence). The CDR3 covers 12 residues. The CDR3 spells CAWSEIVDEQYF. CDR3 sequence (DNA): TGTGCCTGGAGTGAAATCGTTGACGAGCAGTACTTC.

The V and J genes are TRBV10-1 and TRBJ2-1, with TRBD2 matching 8 bases. The CDR3 is 15 amino acids. CDR1 and CDR2 (germline): WNHNN, SYGVQD (reference sequence). Trimming cost V 3 bases and J 4 bases; bases outside gene matches: 5. The CDR3 DNA reads as TGCGCCAGCAGTGATTATATAGCGGGGTACAATGAGCAGTTCTTC. Its translation is CASSDYIAGYNEQFF.

The chain couples TRBV19 to TRBJ1-5; TRBD1 matches at 10 bases. The CDR3 consists of 15 residues. With V trimmed by 3 bases and J by 6 bases, 5 bases remained unmatched. Germline loops: CDR1 LNHDA, CDR2 SQIVND (reference sequence). In nucleotides, the CDR3 is TGTGCCAGTAGTATGGGGGACAGGGGTTCTCAGCCCCAGCATTTT. It specifies CASSMGDRGSQPQHF. Full variable domain (outside the CDR3, taken from reference TRBV19 and TRBJ1-5): DGGITQSPKYLFRKEGQNVTLSCEQNLNHDAMYWYRQDPGQGLRLIYYSQIVNDFQKGDIAEGYSVSREKKESFPLTVTSAQKNPTAFYLCASSMGDRGSQPQHFGDGTRLSIL.

This rearrangement joins TRBV9 to TRBJ2-1, with TRBD2 identical over 7 bases. The CDR3 runs 15 residues. Germline CDR1 and CDR2: SGDLS and YYNGEE. J gave up 8 bases and V 6 bases, and 14 bases lay outside the gene matches. CDR3 in DNA: TGTGCCAGCACCCGATCCGGGAAGGCGGGGGATGAGCAGTTCTTC. The encoded protein is CASTRSGKAGDEQFF.

A single count supports this clone. J is TRBJ2-3 and V is TRBV19, with 8 bases matching TRBD2. This CDR3 region has 13 residues. CDR1 LNHDA and CDR2 SQIVND come from the germline V gene (reference sequence). The ends lost 9 bases at V and 4 bases at J; junction bases unmatched: 6. The CDR3 DNA reads as TGTGCCAGCGCGGGGGGCCGGGCAGATACGCAGTATTTT. Its protein is CASAGGRADTQYF.

The V call is TRBV24-1, the J call TRBJ1-2; TRBD1 matches at 7 bases. Germline CDR1 KGHDR, CDR2 SFDVKD. The ends lost 3 bases at V and 8 bases at J; junction bases unmatched: 8. This CDR3 region has 14 residues. In DNA form, the CDR3 reads TGTGCCACCAGTGATGACAGGGTAGAAGGAGGCTACACCTTC. It yields the protein CATSDDRVEGGYTF.

The V gene is TRBV2, the J gene TRBJ2-7, with D unclear. CDR1 is SNHLY, CDR2 FYNNEI, per germline. This CDR3 spans 14 amino acids. Deletions cut 4 bases from V and 1 base from J, with 11 bases between. The CDR3 DNA follows: TGTGCCAGCAGTGTAGAAGCGTTTTCCTACGAGCAGTACTTC. Amino acid sequence: CASSVEAFSYEQYF.

V is TRBV6-5 and J is TRBJ2-4; possible D gene TRBD2, 5 bases. The CDR3 spans 13 residues. Germline CDR1 and CDR2: MNHEY and SVGAGI. Trimming stripped 6 bases from V and 0 bases from J, with 6 bases between. CDR3 sequence (DNA): TGTGCCAGCAGGGCGGGAGCCAAAAACATTCAGTACTTC. Encoded protein: CASRAGAKNIQYF.

The chain employs TRBV19 and TRBJ1-3; 9 bases match TRBD1. CDR3 length equals 15 residues. Germline V lookup: CDR1 LNHDA, CDR2 SQIVND (reference sequence). V lost 3 bases, J lost 4 bases, and 4 bases stayed unmatched. DNA of the CDR3: TGTGCCAGTAGTATGGGGACAGGGAAAGGAAACACCATATATTTT. It encodes CASSMGTGKGNTIYF.

This clone was observed a few times. The chain has TRBV7-2 and TRBJ1-5; D possibly corresponds to TRBD1 (5 bases). Germline V CDR1 and CDR2: SGHTA, FQGNSA. The length of the CDR3 is 13 residues. With 5 bases removed from V and 4 bases from J, the gap between germline ends came to 9 bases. Here the CDR3 reads CASSRGPNQPQHF. CDR3 bases: TGTGCCAGCAGCAGGGGCCCTAATCAGCCCCAGCATTTT.

The J gene is TRBJ1-4, the V gene TRBV29-1; D unclear. Germline CDR1 reads SQVTM; CDR2 reads ANQGSEA. V lost 6 bases to trimming and J lost 7 bases, with 15 bases between them. The CDR3 covers 13 residues. As DNA, the CDR3 is TGCAGCGTCTTCCGCGCGGACTCTGAAAAACTGTTTTTT. Residues: CSVFRADSEKLFF. Full variable domain (missing parts from reference TRBV29-1 and TRBJ1-4): SAVISQKPSRDICQRGTSLTIQCQVDSQVTMMFWYRQQPGQSLTLIATANQGSEATYESGFVIDKFPISRPNLTFSTLTVSNMSPEDSSIYLCSVFRADSEKLFFGSGTQLSVL.

This chain joins TRBV7-9 and TRBJ2-7; possible D gene TRBD1, 5 bases. The germline gives CDR1 SEHNR, CDR2 FQNEAQ (reference sequence). V lost 3 bases and J 5 bases, leaving 17 bases between the germline ends. This CDR3 has 15 amino acids. The CDR3: CASSFSGRVVDEQYF. The CDR3 DNA follows: TGTGCCAGCAGCTTTTCCGGCAGGGTGGTCGACGAGCAGTACTTC.

The chain carries TRBV6-2 or TRBV6-3 and TRBJ1-2; no firm D call. V lost 5 bases and J lost 7, with 23 bases in between. CDR3 length equals 16 residues. Germline lookup yields CDR1 MNHEY and CDR2 SVGEGT. This CDR3 reads CASSPPGETKASGYTF. In DNA form, the CDR3 reads TGTGCCAGCAGTCCCCCGGGAGAAACCAAGGCGAGTGGCTACACCTTC.

This chain joins TRBV3-1 (or the pseudogene TRBV3-2) and TRBJ2-3; unclear D gene. Germline V gene lookup returns CDR1 LGHDT and CDR2 YNNKEL (reference sequence). Trimming left V 0 bases short and J 0 bases short, with 7 bases between. The length of the CDR3 is 15 residues. For the CDR3, the DNA is TGTGCCAGCAGCCAAGATGTTTCTAGCACAGATACGCAGTATTTT. It specifies CASSQDVSSTDTQYF.

This clone was picked up one time. The chain is built from TRBV2 and TRBJ1-6; tentatively, D is TRBD1 (6 bases). CDR3 size: 17 residues. Germline lookup yields CDR1 SNHLY and CDR2 FYNNEI. The V gene lost 4 bases and the J gene lost 8 bases, with 21 bases spanning the gap. CDR3: CASSARGTIRGDSPLHF. DNA of the CDR3: TGTGCCAGCAGTGCAAGGGGGACGATAAGGGGCGATTCACCCCTCCACTTT.

The chain has TRBV4-3 and TRBJ2-1, with a tentative D call TRBD2 (6 bases). This CDR3 comprises 15 residues. Trimming cost V 0 bases and J 4 bases, with 10 bases left between them. Germline CDR1 is LGHNA and CDR2 is YSLEER. DNA for the CDR3: TGCGCCAGCAGCCAAGATGGCCGGGGGTACAATGAGCAGTTCTTC. Translation gives CASSQDGRGYNEQFF.

The chain has TRBV20-1 and TRBJ1-4; unclear D gene. Deletions cut 3 bases from V and 5 bases from J, with 7 bases between. This CDR3 is 12 amino acids long. From germline, CDR1 is DFQATT and CDR2 SNEGSKA (reference sequence). For the CDR3, the DNA is TGCAGTGCTAGTTGGCAGAATGAAAAACTGTTTTTT. Translated: CSASWQNEKLFF.

In its sample, this clone was seen many times. This chain connects TRBV2 to TRBJ2-3; TRBD2 aligns across 8 bases. Germline loops: CDR1 SNHLY, CDR2 FYNNEI. CDR3 size: 13 residues. Trimming cost V 7 bases and J 11 bases; bases outside gene matches: 11. The CDR3 here is CASTGLEVVGQYF. Here the CDR3 DNA reads TGTGCCAGCACGGGACTAGAGGTCGTGGGGCAGTATTTT.

The V and J genes are TRBV12-5 and TRBJ1-3, with D maybe TRBD1 (5 bases). V was cut by 5 bases and J by 2 bases, with 16 bases left in between. This CDR3 is 16 amino acids long. CDR1 and CDR2 (germline): LGHNT, FRNRAP. The CDR3 reads CASGLPQGSAGNTIYF. The CDR3, as DNA: TGTGCTAGTGGTCTACCGCAGGGAAGCGCTGGAAACACCATATATTTT.

This clone was counted a single time. V gene TRBV2 combines with J gene TRBJ1-4, with D tentatively TRBD1 (6 bases). Germline V lookup: CDR1 SNHLY, CDR2 FYNNEI. V lost 8 bases, J lost 8 bases, and 12 bases lay in between. The CDR3 loop spans 12 amino acids. Here the CDR3 reads CASRKGVEKLFF. Here the CDR3 DNA reads TGTGCCAGCCGTAAGGGGGTCGAAAAACTGTTTTTT. Supplemented by reference TRBV2 and TRBJ1-4, the full variable domain reads EPEVTQTPSHQVTQMGQEVILRCVPISNHLYFYWYRQILGQKVEFLVSFYNNEISEKSEIFDDQFSVERPDGSNFTLKIRSTKLEDSAMYFCASRKGVEKLFFGSGTQLSVL.

This chain joins TRBV18 and TRBJ1-5; D is uncertain. Germline V gene lookup returns CDR1 KGHSH and CDR2 LQKENI. V lost 3 bases and J lost 5, with 8 bases in between. This CDR3 has 13 amino acids. The CDR3 region has the DNA TGTGCCAGCTCACCGGAGATAGATCAGCCCCAGCATTTT. Translation gives CASSPEIDQPQHF. Based on the CDR3 plus reference TRBV18 and TRBJ1-5, the full variable domain is NAGVMQNPRHLVRRRGQEARLRCSPMKGHSHVYWYRQLPEEGLKFMVYLQKENIIDESGMPKERFSAEFPKEGPSILRIQQVVRGDSAAYFCASSPEIDQPQHFGDGTRLSIL.

The CDR3 bases are TGTGCCAGCAGCGAGACAGGGAGGAGCACAGATACGCAGTATTTT. This encodes CASSETGRSTDTQYF. The chain recombines TRBV9 with TRBJ2-3; possibly TRBD1 for D (7 bases). Trimming took 3 bases from V and 0 from J, leaving 11 bases between them. CDR1 and CDR2 (germline): SGDLS, YYNGEE. The CDR3 has 15 residues. Supplemented by reference TRBV9 and TRBJ2-3, the full variable domain reads DSGVTQTPKHLITATGQRVTLRCSPRSGDLSVYWYQQSLDQGLQFLIQYYNGEERAKGNILERFSAQQFPDLHSELNLSSLELGDSALYFCASSETGRSTDTQYFGPGTRLTVL.

This rearrangement joins TRBV6-5 to TRBJ1-5; 8 bases map to TRBD1. This CDR3 has 15 amino acids. CDR1 and CDR2 from the germline V gene are MNHEY and SVGAGI. The V gene end was trimmed by 6 bases and the J gene end by 6 bases; junction bases not matched to a gene: 10. CDR3 bases: TGTGCCAGCAGACACGGAACAGGGGGATTTCAGCCCCAGCATTTT. Its protein is CASRHGTGGFQPQHF.

The genes are TRBV7-2 and TRBJ2-3, with D possibly being TRBD2 (6 bases). CDR1 and CDR2 (germline): SGHTA, FQGNSA. Trimming removed 2 bases at V and 6 bases at J, with 15 bases between. This CDR3 comprises 15 residues. The CDR3 DNA sequence: TGTGCCAGCAGCTTATTGGGACTTAGCCCGGATACGCAGTATTTT. Protein sequence: CASSLLGLSPDTQYF.

This clone was found a few times. The genes are TRBV6-2 or TRBV6-3 and TRBJ2-1; D is ambiguous. The germline gives CDR1 MNHEY, CDR2 SVGEGT. The CDR3 contains 15 residues. The germline V and J ends were trimmed by 5 bases and 7 bases, with 18 bases remaining between them. The CDR3 DNA reads TGTGCCAGCAGTACCCGGCGGCAGTCGGTAAATGAGCAGTTCTTC. Protein: CASSTRRQSVNEQFF.

This clone was observed a single time. V gene TRBV11-2 combines with J gene TRBJ1-3; D not resolved. The CDR3 has 13 residues. Germline V lookup: CDR1 SGHAT, CDR2 FQNNGV. V lost 8 bases and J 2 bases, leaving 10 bases between the germline ends. The CDR3 DNA sequence: TGTGCCAGCCGGGAGACCCCTGGAAACACCATATATTTT. It translates to CASRETPGNTIYF.

This clone was observed a few times. The gene calls are TRBV19 and TRBJ1-2; D gene uncertain. The V gene lost 5 bases and the J gene lost 9 bases, with 16 bases spanning the gap. Looked up from germline, CDR1 is LNHDA and CDR2 is SQIVND (reference sequence). This CDR3 has 13 residues. DNA of the CDR3: TGTGCCAGTAGTGTATCGACGGTGAGGAGCTACACCTTC. It is translated as CASSVSTVRSYTF. Variable domain in full (rest from reference TRBV19 and TRBJ1-2): DGGITQSPKYLFRKEGQNVTLSCEQNLNHDAMYWYRQDPGQGLRLIYYSQIVNDFQKGDIAEGYSVSREKKESFPLTVTSAQKNPTAFYLCASSVSTVRSYTFGSGTRLTVV.

V usage is TRBV10-3 and J usage is TRBJ2-3; TRBD1 agrees at 8 bases. V lost 5 bases and J lost 3; bases outside the gene matches: 10. The germline V gene encodes CDR1 ENHRY and CDR2 SYGVKD. This CDR3 spans 16 amino acids. CDR3: CAISPSDRGGTDTQYF. The CDR3, as DNA: TGTGCCATCAGTCCCTCTGACAGGGGAGGTACAGATACGCAGTATTTT.

V and J are TRBV27 and TRBJ1-5; 7 bases agree with TRBD1. The CDR3 consists of 14 residues. Germline V CDR1 and CDR2: MNHEY, SMNVEV (reference sequence). Unmatched junction bases numbered 4, after V lost 3 bases and J lost 5 bases. This CDR3 is CASSFEGAYQPQHF. The CDR3 nucleotides read TGTGCCAGCAGTTTTGAGGGGGCCTATCAGCCCCAGCATTTT.